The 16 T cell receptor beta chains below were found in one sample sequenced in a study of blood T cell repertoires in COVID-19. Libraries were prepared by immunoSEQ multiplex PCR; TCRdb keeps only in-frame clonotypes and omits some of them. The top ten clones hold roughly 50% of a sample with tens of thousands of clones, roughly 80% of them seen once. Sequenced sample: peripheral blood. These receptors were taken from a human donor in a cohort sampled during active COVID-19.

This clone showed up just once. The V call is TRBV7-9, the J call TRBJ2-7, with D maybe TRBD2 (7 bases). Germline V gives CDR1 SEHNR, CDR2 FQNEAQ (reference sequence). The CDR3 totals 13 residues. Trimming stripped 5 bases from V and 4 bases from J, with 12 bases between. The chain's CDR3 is CASSRGAPYEQYF. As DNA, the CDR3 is TGTGCCAGCAGCCGGGGGGCCCCTTACGAGCAGTACTTC.

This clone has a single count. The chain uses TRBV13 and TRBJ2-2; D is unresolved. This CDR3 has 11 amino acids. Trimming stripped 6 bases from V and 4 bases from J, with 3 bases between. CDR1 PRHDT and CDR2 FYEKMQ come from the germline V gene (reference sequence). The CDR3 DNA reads TGTGCCAGCAGTCTCACCGGGGAGCTGTTTTTT. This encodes CASSLTGELFF.

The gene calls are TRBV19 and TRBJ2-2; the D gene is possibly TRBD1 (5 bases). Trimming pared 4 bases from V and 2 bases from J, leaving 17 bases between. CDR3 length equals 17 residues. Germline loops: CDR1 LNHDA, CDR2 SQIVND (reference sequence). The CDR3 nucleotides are TGTGCCAGTAGTACGAGTAATCAGGGTATCAACACCGGGGAGCTGTTTTTT. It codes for CASSTSNQGINTGELFF.

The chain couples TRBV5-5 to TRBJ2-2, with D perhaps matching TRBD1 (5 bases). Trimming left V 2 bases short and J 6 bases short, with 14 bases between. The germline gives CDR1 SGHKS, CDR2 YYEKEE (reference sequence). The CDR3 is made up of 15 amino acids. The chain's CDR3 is CASSLQDFFPGELFF. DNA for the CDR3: TGTGCCAGCAGCTTACAGGATTTTTTTCCCGGGGAGCTGTTTTTT.

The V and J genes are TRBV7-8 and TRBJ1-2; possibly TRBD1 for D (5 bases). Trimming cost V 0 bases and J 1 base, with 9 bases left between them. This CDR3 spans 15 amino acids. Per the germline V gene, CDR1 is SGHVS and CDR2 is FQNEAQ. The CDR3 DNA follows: TGTGCCAGCAGCTTAGCCCGGGGGGTTAACTATGGCTACACCTTC. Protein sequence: CASSLARGVNYGYTF.

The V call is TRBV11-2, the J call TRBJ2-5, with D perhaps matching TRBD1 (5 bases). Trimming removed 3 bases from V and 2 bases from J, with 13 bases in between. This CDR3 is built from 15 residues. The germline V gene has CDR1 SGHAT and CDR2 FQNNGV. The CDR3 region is CASSFRVDRQETQYF. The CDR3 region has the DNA TGTGCCAGCAGCTTCAGGGTTGACAGACAAGAGACCCAGTACTTC.

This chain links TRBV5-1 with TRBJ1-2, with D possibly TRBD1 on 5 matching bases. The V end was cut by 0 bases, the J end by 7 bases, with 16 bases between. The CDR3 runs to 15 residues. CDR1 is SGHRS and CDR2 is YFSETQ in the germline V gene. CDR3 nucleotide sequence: TGCGCCAGCAGCTTGGCGGGACTCCCGGGGTCTGGCTACACCTTC. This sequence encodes CASSLAGLPGSGYTF.

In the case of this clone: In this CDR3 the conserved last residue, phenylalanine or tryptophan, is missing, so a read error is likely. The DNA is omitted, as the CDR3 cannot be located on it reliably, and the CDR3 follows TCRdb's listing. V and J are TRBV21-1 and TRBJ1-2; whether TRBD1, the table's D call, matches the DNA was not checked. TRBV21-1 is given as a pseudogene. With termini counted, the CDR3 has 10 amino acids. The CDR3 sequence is CASSKVRGQK.

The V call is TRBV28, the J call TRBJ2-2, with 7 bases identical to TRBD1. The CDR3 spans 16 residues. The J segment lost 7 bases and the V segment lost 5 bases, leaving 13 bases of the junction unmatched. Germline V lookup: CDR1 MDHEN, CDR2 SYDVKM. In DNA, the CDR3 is TGTGCCAGCAGTCTAACCGGGACAGTTAGCCGCGGGGAGCTGTTTTTT. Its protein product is CASSLTGTVSRGELFF.

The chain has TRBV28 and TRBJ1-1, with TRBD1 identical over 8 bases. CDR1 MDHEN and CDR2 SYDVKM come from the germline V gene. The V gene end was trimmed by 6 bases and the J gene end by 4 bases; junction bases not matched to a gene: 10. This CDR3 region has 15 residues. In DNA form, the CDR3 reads TGTGCCAGCAGACCAACGACAGGGGAGACCACTGAAGCTTTCTTT. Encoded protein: CASRPTTGETTEAFF.

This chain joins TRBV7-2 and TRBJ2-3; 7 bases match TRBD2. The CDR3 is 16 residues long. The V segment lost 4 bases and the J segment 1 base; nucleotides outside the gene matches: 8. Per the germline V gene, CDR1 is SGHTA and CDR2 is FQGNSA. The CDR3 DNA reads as TGTGCCAGCAGCTCCGGGGGGTCGGGGCGCACAGATACGCAGTATTTT. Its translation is CASSSGGSGRTDTQYF.

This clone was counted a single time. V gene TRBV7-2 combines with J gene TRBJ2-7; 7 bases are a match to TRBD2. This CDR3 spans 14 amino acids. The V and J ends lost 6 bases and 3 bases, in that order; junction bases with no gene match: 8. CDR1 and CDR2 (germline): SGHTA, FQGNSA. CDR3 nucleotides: TGTGCCAGCAGTTTTAGCGGGTGGGGCTACGAGCAGTACTTC. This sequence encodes CASSFSGWGYEQYF. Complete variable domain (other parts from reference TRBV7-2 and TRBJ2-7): GAGVSQSPSNKVTEKGKDVELRCDPISGHTALYWYRQSLGQGLEFLIYFQGNSAPDKSGLPSDRFSAERTGGSVSTLTIQRTQQEDSAVYLCASSFSGWGYEQYFGPGTRLTVT.

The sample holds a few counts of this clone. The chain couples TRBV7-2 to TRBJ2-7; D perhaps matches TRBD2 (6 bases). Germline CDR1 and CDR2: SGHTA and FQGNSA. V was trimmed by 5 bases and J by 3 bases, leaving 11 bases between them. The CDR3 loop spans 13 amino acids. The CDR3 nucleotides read TGTGCCAGCAGCCCAGCGGGCCACTACGAGCAGTACTTC. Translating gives CASSPAGHYEQYF. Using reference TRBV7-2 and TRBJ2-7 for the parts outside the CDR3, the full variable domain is GAGVSQSPSNKVTEKGKDVELRCDPISGHTALYWYRQSLGQGLEFLIYFQGNSAPDKSGLPSDRFSAERTGGSVSTLTIQRTQQEDSAVYLCASSPAGHYEQYFGPGTRLTVT.

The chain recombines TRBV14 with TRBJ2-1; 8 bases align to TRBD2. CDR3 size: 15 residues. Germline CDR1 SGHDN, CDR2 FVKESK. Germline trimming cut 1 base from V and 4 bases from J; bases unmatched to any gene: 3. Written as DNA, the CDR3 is TGTGCCAGCAGCCAAGGTAGCGGGATGTACAATGAGCAGTTCTTC. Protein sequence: CASSQGSGMYNEQFF.

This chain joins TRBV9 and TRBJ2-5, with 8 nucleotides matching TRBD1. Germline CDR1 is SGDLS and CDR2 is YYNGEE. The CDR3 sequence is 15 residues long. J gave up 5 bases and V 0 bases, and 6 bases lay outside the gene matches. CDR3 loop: CASSVGTGTRETQYF. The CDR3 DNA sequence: TGTGCCAGCAGCGTAGGGACAGGGACTCGGGAGACCCAGTACTTC.

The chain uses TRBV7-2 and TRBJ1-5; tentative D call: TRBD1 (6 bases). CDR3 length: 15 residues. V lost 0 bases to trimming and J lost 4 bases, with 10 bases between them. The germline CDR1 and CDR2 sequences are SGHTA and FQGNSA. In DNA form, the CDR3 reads TGTGCCAGCAGCTTAGCGGGGGCAAGAAATCAGCCCCAGCATTTT. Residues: CASSLAGARNQPQHF.